This T cell receptor (beta chain) was sequenced for a study of CD8+ T cells in alopecia areata. Treatment defined: oral pan-JAK inhibitor, 5-10 mg twice daily. Germline CDR1 WSHSY, CDR2 SAAADI. The CDR3 contains 13 residues. With 2 bases removed from V and 3 bases from J, the gap between germline ends came to 8 bases. After isolation, RNA underwent reverse transcription to generate cDNA as the sequencing template. Here immunoSEQ multiplex PCR was the method, and the copy in TCRdb shows in-frame clones only, minus some. Here the sample spans about 150,000 clones, less than 70% being singletons. This sequence was found in a human donor with alopecia areata. V usage is TRBV10-2 and J usage is TRBJ2-7; D is undetermined. The specimen was CD8+ T cells sorted from blood, collected at week 4, from a patient treated with tofacitinib. Written as DNA, the CDR3 is TGCGCCAGCAGTGAGGTCTCAGACTACGAGCAGTACTTC. This gives the protein CASSEVSDYEQYF.